What follows are 6 T cell receptor beta chains derived from one specimen sequenced in a study of cytomegalovirus exposure and HLA in healthy donors (dated by TCRdb to about 2017). Receptor libraries were prepared by the immunoSEQ multiplex PCR assay. The immuneACCESS repertoire file appears here via TCRdb, limited to in-frame rearrangements. These files lack a portion of the clones; in checked studies, under half of the deficit traces to unresolved V genes, and the cause of the others is not known. For this sample there are 140,000 to 150,000 clones; less than 95% appear just once. Jointly, the top ten make up 1.8% of the sample. The sample was PBMCs. The receptors shown here come from a man between 18 and 29 years old in good health and CMV-seropositive.

V gene TRBV4-2 combines with J gene TRBJ2-7; D unclear. Trimming took 0 bases from V and 3 from J, leaving 15 bases between them. The V gene's germline CDR1 is LGHNA and CDR2 YNFKEQ. CDR3 length: 16 residues. This CDR3 is CASSQDRLGQSYEQYF. The CDR3 bases are TGTGCCAGCAGCCAAGATCGGCTAGGCCAGAGCTACGAGCAGTACTTC.

The chain links TRBV5-6 to TRBJ2-1; D possibly corresponds to TRBD2 (6 bases). Trimming removed 5 bases at V and 0 bases at J, with 9 bases between. CDR1 and CDR2 from the germline V gene are SGHDT and YYEEEE. This CDR3 has 14 residues. The CDR3 nucleotides are TGTGCCAGCAGACTAGCCCTCTCCTACAATGAGCAGTTCTTC. Protein product: CASRLALSYNEQFF.

V usage is TRBV18 and J usage is TRBJ2-7; 7 bases map to TRBD1. The CDR3 consists of 13 residues. Germline assignment: CDR1 KGHSH and CDR2 LQKENI. J lost 1 base, V lost 3 bases, and 0 bases had no gene match. DNA of the CDR3: TGTGCCAGCTCACCGGGACAGTCCTACGAGCAGTACTTC. This codes for CASSPGQSYEQYF.

The genes are TRBV18 and TRBJ1-1, with no clear D. V lost 2 bases and J lost 4, with 8 bases in between. Per the germline V gene, CDR1 is KGHSH and CDR2 is LQKENI. The CDR3 consists of 13 residues. The CDR3 nucleotides are TGTGCCAGCTCACCATTGGGAGGCACTGAAGCTTTCTTT. Its protein is CASSPLGGTEAFF.

CDR3 sequence reads: CASSLGVGWQPQHF. The DNA of the CDR3 is TGTGCCAGCAGTTTAGGAGTTGGGTGGCAGCCCCAGCATTTT. The V call is TRBV27, the J call TRBJ1-5; D gene ambiguous. The CDR3 totals 14 residues. Per the germline V gene, CDR1 is MNHEY and CDR2 is SMNVEV (reference sequence). V lost 2 bases and J 7 bases, leaving 12 bases between the germline ends.

This rearrangement joins TRBV5-1 to TRBJ2-1; TRBD2 aligns across 9 bases. V was pared by 4 bases and J by 4 bases, with 9 bases of the junction left unmatched. This CDR3 spans 16 amino acids. Germline CDR1 and CDR2: SGHRS and YFSETQ. The CDR3: CASSLSGSALYNEQFF. The CDR3 nucleotides are TGCGCCAGCAGCCTTAGCGGGAGCGCTCTGTACAATGAGCAGTTCTTC.